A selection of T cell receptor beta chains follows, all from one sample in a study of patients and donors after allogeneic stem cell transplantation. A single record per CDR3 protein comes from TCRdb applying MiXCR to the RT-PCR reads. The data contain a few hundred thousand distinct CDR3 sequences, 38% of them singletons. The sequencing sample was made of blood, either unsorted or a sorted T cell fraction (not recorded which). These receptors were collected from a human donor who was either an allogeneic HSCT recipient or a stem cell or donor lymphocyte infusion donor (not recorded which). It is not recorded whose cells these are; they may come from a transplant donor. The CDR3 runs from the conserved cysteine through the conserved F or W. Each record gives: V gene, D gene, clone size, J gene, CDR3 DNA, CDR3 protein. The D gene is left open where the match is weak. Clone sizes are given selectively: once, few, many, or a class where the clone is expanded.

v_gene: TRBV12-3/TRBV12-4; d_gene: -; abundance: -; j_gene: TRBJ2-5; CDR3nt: TGTGCCAGCAGCCTAAGGTCTACACAAGAGACCCAGTACTTC; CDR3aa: CASSLRSTQETQYF
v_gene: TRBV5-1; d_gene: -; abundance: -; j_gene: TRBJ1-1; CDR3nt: TGCGCCAGCAGCTTCGTCCAGGGAAACCCTGAAGCTTTCTTT; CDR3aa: CASSFVQGNPEAFF
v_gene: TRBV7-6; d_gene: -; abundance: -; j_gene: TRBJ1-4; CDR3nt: TGTGCCAGCAGCTTAGACCCAGGGTTGGGGAAACTGTTTTTT; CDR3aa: CASSLDPGLGKLFF
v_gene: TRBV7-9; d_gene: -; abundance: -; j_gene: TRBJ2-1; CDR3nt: TGTGCCAGCAGCTTAAGGGGAAACTCCTACAATGAGCAGTTCTTC; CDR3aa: CASSLRGNSYNEQFF
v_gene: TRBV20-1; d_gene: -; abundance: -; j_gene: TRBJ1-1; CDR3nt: TGCAGTGCTAGAGATTGGTCTCGGAGCACTGAAGCTTTCTTT; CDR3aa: CSARDWSRSTEAFF
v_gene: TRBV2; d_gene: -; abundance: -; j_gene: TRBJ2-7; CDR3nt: TGTGCCAGCAGCCCTTATTTATCGGGGGAGTACTACGAGCAGTACTTC; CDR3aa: CASSPYLSGEYYEQYF
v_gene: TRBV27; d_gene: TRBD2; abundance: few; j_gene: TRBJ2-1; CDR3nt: TGTGCCAGCAGTTTACGGACTAGCGGGGGCCTCCATGAGCAGTTCTTC; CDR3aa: CASSLRTSGGLHEQFF
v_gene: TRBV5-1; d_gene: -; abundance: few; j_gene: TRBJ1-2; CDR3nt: TGCGCCAGCAGCTTGAAAGGGTCAGGACTTAATGGCTACACCTTC; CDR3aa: CASSLKGSGLNGYTF
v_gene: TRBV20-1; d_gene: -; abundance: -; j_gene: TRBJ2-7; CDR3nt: TGCAGTGCCTTACTAGCGTACAGGGACGAGCAGTACTTC; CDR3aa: CSALLAYRDEQYF
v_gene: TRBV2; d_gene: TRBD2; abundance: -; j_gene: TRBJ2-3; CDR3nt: TGTGCCAGCAGTGCTAGCGGGGTGGGAGATACGCAGTATTTT; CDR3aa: CASSASGVGDTQYF
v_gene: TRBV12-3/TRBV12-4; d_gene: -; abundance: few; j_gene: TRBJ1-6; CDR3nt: TGTGCCAGCAGCTACCGACGGGGTTCACCCCTCCACTTT; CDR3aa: CASSYRRGSPLHF
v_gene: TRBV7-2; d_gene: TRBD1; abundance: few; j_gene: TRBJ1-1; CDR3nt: TGTGCCAGCAGCAAACGGACAGGGCGATCGACTGAAGCTTTCTTT; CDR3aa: CASSKRTGRSTEAFF
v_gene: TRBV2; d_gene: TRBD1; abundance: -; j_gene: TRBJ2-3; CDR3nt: TGTGCCAGCAGGAGATTCCCGGGACAGGGCACAGATACGCAGTATTTT; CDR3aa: CASRRFPGQGTDTQYF
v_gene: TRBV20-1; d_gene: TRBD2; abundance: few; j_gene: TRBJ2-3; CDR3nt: TGCAGTGCGAGTGGGCTAGCGGGGGCCACAGATACGCAGTATTTT; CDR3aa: CSASGLAGATDTQYF
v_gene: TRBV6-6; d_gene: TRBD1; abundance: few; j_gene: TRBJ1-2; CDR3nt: TGTGCCAGCAGTGACAGGGGAGAAGGTGGCTACACCTTC; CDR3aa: CASSDRGEGGYTF
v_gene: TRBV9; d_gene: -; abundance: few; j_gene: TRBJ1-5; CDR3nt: TGTGCCAGCAGCGTAAAGGGCAGCGATCAGCCCCAGCATTTT; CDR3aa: CASSVKGSDQPQHF
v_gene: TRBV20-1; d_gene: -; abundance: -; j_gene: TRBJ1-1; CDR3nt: TGCAGTGCTAGAGGGACTTTGAACACTGAAGCTTTCTTT; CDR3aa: CSARGTLNTEAFF
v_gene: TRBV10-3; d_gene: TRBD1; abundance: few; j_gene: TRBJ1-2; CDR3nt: TGTGCCATCGGGGGACAGTCCGGCTACACCTTC; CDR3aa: CAIGGQSGYTF
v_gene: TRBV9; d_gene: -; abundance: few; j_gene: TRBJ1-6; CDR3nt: TGTGCCAGCAGCGCTGAAGTCAGGGGCACTTCACCCCTCCACTTT; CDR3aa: CASSAEVRGTSPLHF
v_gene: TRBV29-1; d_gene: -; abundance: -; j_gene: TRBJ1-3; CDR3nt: TGCAGCTACTTAGACAGCCTTTTCACCATATATTTT; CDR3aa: CSYLDSLFTIYF
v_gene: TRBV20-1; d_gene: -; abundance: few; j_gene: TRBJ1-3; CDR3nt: TGCAGTGCTAGAGATCCAGTCTCTGGAAACACCATATATTTT; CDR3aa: CSARDPVSGNTIYF
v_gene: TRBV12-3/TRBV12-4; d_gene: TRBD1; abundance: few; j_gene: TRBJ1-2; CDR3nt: TGTGCCAGCAGTTTCTCGAACAGGGGTCAGGGAGGCTACACCTTC; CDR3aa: CASSFSNRGQGGYTF
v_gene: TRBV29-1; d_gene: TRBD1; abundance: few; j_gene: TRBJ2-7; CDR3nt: TGCAGCGTGACCCCTGACAGGGACGGCGAGCAGTACTTC; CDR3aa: CSVTPDRDGEQYF
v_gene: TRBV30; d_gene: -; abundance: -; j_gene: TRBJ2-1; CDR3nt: TGTGCCTGGAGTGTCGGAAGTTACAATGAGCAGTTCTTC; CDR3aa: CAWSVGSYNEQFF
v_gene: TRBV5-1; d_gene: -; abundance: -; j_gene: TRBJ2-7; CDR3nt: TGCGCCAGCAGCTACAGGTTTTACTCCTACGAGCAGTACTTC; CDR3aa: CASSYRFYSYEQYF
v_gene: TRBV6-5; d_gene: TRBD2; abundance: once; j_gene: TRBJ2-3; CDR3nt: TGTGCCAGCAGTTACAACCTAGCGGGCACAGATACGCAGTATTTT; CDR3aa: CASSYNLAGTDTQYF
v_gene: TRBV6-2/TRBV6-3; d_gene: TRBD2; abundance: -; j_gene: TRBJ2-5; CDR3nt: TGTGCCAGCAGTTACTCGACTAGCGGCGGAGAGACCCAGTACTTC; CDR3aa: CASSYSTSGGETQYF
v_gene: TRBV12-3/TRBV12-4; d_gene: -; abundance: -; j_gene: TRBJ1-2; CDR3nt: TGTGCCAGCCTGAGACCGGGATGGGGCTACACCTTC; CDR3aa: CASLRPGWGYTF
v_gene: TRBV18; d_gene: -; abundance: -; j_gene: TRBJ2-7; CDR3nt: TGTGCCAGCTCTCGCGGCCGCGAGCAGTACTTC; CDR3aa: CASSRGREQYF
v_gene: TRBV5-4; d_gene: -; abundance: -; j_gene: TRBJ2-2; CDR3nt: TGTGCCAGCAGCGATCGACTGGGCGTGAACACCGGGGAGCTGTTTTTT; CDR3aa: CASSDRLGVNTGELFF
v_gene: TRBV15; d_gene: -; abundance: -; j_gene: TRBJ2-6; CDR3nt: TGTGCCACCAGCAGGGTATCTGGGGCCAACGTCCTGACTTTC; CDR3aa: CATSRVSGANVLTF
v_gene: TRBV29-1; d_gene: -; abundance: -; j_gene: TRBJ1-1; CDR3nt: TGCAGCGTTGCAGGGTGGGTAACTGAAGCTTTCTTT; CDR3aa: CSVAGWVTEAFF
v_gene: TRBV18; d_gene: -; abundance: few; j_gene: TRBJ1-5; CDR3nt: TGTGCCAGCTCTGCAGGGGCCCATCAGCCCCAGCATTTT; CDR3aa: CASSAGAHQPQHF
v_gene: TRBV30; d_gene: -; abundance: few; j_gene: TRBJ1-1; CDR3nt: TGTGCCTGGAGTGTGGCAGAGAACACTGAAGCTTTCTTT; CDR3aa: CAWSVAENTEAFF
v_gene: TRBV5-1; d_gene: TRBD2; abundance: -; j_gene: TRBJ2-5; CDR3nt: TGCGCCAGCAGCTTGGACGCGGGGGGTCGAGAGACCCAGTACTTC; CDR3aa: CASSLDAGGRETQYF
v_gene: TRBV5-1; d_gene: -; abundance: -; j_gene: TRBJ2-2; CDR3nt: TGCGCCAGCAGCCCCGCGCGGGGCAAAACCGGGGAGCTGTTTTTT; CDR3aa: CASSPARGKTGELFF
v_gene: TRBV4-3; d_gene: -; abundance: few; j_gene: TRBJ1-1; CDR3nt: TGCGCCAGCAGTATGGACAGAACCCCCCTTGGAGCTTTCTTT; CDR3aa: CASSMDRTPLGAFF
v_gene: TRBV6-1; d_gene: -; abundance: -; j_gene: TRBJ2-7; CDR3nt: TGTGCCAGCAGGGCCAGACACGGCTCCTACGAGCAGTACTTC; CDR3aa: CASRARHGSYEQYF
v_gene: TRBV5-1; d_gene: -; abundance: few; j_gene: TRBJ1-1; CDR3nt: TGCGCCAGCAGCTTGGAGGGCAGGGCGAACACTGAAGCTTTCTTT; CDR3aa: CASSLEGRANTEAFF
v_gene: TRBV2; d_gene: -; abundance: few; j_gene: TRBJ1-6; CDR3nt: TGTGCCAGCAGTGTGATGGACCATTCACCCCTCCACTTT; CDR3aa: CASSVMDHSPLHF
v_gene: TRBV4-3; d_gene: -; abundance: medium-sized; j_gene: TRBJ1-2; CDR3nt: TGCGCCAGCAGCCAAGGGGGAAAGCTCGGTGGCTACACCTTC; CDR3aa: CASSQGGKLGGYTF
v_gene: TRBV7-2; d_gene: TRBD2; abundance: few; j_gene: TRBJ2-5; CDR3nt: TGTGCCAGCAGCTCAAGGGTCACGCGTGGACTAGCGAGGCAAGAGACCCAGTACTTC; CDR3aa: CASSSRVTRGLARQETQYF
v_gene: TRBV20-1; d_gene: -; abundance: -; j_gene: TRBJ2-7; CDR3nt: TGCAGTGCTGCGATGATGGGGGTCTACGAGCAGTACTTC; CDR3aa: CSAAMMGVYEQYF
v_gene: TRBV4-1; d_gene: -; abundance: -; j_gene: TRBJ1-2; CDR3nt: TGCGCCAGCAGCCAAGTAGGTGGCGGTGGCTACACCTTC; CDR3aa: CASSQVGGGGYTF
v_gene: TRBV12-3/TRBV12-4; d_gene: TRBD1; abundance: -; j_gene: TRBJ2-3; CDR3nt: TGTGCCAGCAGTTCGACAGGGGGTGAAGATACGCAGTATTTC; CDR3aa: CASSSTGGEDTQYF
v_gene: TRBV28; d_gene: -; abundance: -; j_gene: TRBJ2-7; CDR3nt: TGTGCCAGCAAGGGACCTCTCTCCTACGAGCAGTACTTC; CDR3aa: CASKGPLSYEQYF
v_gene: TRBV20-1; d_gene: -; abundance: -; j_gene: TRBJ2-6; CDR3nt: TGCAGTGCTAGAGATCTCAGCCTCCCCCTTGGGGCCAACGTCCTGACTTTC; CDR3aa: CSARDLSLPLGANVLTF
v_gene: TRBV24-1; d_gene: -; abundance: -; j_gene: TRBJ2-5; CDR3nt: TGTGCCACCAGTGATCCCCGGGGGCTGGAAGAGACCCAGTACTTC; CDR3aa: CATSDPRGLEETQYF
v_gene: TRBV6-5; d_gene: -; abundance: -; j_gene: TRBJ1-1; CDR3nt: TGTGCCAGCAGTCCCCAGCGTGGGAACACTGAAGCTTTCTTT; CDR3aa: CASSPQRGNTEAFF
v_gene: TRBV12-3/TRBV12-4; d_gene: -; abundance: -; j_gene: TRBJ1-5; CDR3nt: TGTGCCAGCACCCTCAGGGGCCAGGGACGTGGGCCCCAGCATTTT; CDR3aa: CASTLRGQGRGPQHF
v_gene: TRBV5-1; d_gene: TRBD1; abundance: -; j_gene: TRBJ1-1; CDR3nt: TGCGCCAGCAGCTCAATGACAGGGTCCACTGAAGCTTTCTTT; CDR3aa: CASSSMTGSTEAFF
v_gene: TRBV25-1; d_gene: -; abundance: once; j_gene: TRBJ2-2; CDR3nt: TGTGCCAGCAGCGGAGGGGTCACCGGGGAGCTGTTTTTT; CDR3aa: CASSGGVTGELFF
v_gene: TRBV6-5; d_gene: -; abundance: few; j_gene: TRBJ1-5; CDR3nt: TGTGCCAGCCGGCCGTATAGCAATCAGCCCCAGCATTTT; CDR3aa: CASRPYSNQPQHF
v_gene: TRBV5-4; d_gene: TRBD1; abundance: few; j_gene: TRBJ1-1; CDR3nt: TGTGCCAGCAGCTTGGCCGGGACAGGGTGGGACACTGAAGCTTTCTTT; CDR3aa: CASSLAGTGWDTEAFF
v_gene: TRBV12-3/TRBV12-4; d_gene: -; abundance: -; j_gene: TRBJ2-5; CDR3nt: TGTGCCAGCAGTTTCTCGGAGATACAAGAGACCCAGTACTTC; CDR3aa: CASSFSEIQETQYF
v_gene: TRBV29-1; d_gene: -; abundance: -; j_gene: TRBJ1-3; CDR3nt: TGCAGCGTTTCGGGACTCCCGTCTGGAAACACCATATATTTT; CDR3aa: CSVSGLPSGNTIYF
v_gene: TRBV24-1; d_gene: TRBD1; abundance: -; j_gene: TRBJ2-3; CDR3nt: TGTGCCACCAGTGACCCGGGACAGGTGCCCACAGATACGCAGTATTTT; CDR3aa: CATSDPGQVPTDTQYF
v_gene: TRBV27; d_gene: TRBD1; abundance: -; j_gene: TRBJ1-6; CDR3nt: TGTGCCAGCAGTGCTCGACAGGGGCAAGCACCCCTCCACTTT; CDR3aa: CASSARQGQAPLHF
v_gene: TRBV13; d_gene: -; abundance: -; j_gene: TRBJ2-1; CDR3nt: TGTGCCAGCCAAGAAGGTTTCTACAATGAGCAGTTCTTC; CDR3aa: CASQEGFYNEQFF